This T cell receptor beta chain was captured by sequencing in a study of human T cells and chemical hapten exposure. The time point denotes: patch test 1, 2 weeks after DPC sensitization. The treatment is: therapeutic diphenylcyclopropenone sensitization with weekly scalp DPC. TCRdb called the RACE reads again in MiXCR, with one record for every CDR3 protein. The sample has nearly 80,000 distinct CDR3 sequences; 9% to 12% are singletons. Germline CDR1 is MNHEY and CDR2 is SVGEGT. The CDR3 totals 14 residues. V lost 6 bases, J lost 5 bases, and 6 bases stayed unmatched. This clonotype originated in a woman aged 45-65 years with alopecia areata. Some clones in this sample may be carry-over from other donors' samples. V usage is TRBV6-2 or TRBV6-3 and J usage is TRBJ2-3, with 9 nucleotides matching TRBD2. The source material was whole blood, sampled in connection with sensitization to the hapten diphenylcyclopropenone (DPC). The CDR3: CASRTSGGGDTQYF. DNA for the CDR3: TGTGCCAGCAGGACTAGCGGAGGTGGAGATACGCAGTATTTT.